The 21 T cell receptor beta chains given below trace back to one sample, sequenced in a study of cytomegalovirus exposure and HLA in healthy donors. With 60 Vbeta and 13 Jbeta primers, the PCR was carried out. Profiled with immunoSEQ multiplex PCR; TCRdb holds only in-frame clones, not every one. The profile covers nearly 300,000 clones, with 80% to 90% appearing a single time and around 4% taken by the ten largest. The sequencing input was PBMCs. All receptors derive from a man aged 40-55 years in good health and CMV-seropositive.

The chain links TRBV5-1 to TRBJ1-5, with a possible D match to TRBD1 (6 bases). This CDR3 contains 15 residues. V gave up 2 bases and J gave up 3 bases, with 12 bases separating them. CDR1 is SGHRS, CDR2 YFSETQ, per germline. CDR3: CASSLESGANQPQHF. The CDR3 DNA follows: TGCGCCAGCAGCTTAGAATCAGGGGCCAATCAGCCCCAGCATTTT.

V usage is TRBV6-5 and J usage is TRBJ1-5, with D hard to call. V was shortened by 7 bases and J by 6 bases, with 16 bases between the two germline ends. This CDR3 region has 14 residues. CDR1 is MNHEY, CDR2 SVGAGI, per germline. The DNA of the CDR3 is TGTGCCAGCAAGTCGAGGGAACCCAGTCAGCCCCAGCATTTT. The encoded protein is CASKSREPSQPQHF.

This clone was counted a few times. Other DNA sequences from this sample encode an identical CDR3 as well. V usage is TRBV29-1 and J usage is TRBJ1-1; no clear D. V lost 6 bases and J lost 1, with 24 bases in between. Germline CDR1 SQVTM, CDR2 ANQGSEA. This CDR3 spans 17 amino acids. The CDR3 sequence is CSVFSSRRRHTNTEAFF. The CDR3 region has the DNA TGCAGCGTGTTTTCAAGTAGGAGACGGCATACGAACACTGAAGCTTTCTTT.

This clone was detected only a few times. The chain employs TRBV6-1 and TRBJ1-1; D may be TRBD1 (5 bases). The CDR3 is made up of 13 amino acids. V was clipped by 5 bases and J by 0 bases, with 7 bases between them. Per the germline V gene, CDR1 is MNHNS and CDR2 is SASEGT. CDR3 in amino acids: CASSWGVNTEAFF. As DNA, the CDR3 is TGTGCCAGCAGTTGGGGGGTGAACACTGAAGCTTTCTTT.

V usage is TRBV29-1 and J usage is TRBJ1-1, with 9 bases that match TRBD1. Germline V gives CDR1 SQVTM, CDR2 ANQGSEA. V lost 4 bases and J lost 7; bases outside the gene matches: 1. This CDR3 contains 11 residues. The CDR3 nucleotides read TGCAGCGTTGGGGGACAGGGTGAAGCTTTCTTT. Residues: CSVGGQGEAFF. Variable domain in full (rest from reference TRBV29-1 and TRBJ1-1): SAVISQKPSRDICQRGTSLTIQCQVDSQVTMMFWYRQQPGQSLTLIATANQGSEATYESGFVIDKFPISRPNLTFSTLTVSNMSPEDSSIYLCSVGGQGEAFFGQGTRLTVV.

The chain joins TRBV7-9 to TRBJ1-1; perhaps TRBD1 as D (5 bases). Germline V gene sequence: CDR1 SEHNR, CDR2 FQNEAQ (reference sequence). The length of the CDR3 is 13 residues. Trimming took off 6 bases at V and 1 base at J, with 9 bases between the two ends. The CDR3 sequence is CASRMGRNTEAFF. In DNA form, the CDR3 reads TGTGCCAGCAGAATGGGGCGGAACACTGAAGCTTTCTTT.

This clone was observed a single time. The rearrangement joins TRBV7-2 to TRBJ2-3; 10 bases map to TRBD2. Germline V gene data show CDR1 as SGHTA and CDR2 as FQGNSA. This CDR3 has 15 amino acids. The trim removed 5 bases at V and 2 bases at J, leaving 4 bases unmatched. This CDR3 is CASSPSGSPTDTQYF. The CDR3 DNA sequence: TGTGCCAGCAGCCCTAGCGGGAGTCCCACAGATACGCAGTATTTT.

V and J are TRBV18 and TRBJ2-6; 8 nucleotides agree with TRBD1. CDR1 KGHSH and CDR2 LQKENI come from the germline V gene. J gave up 2 bases and V 2 bases, and 5 bases lay outside the gene matches. The CDR3 spans 17 residues. CDR3 loop: CASSPDPGGTGANVLTF. CDR3 DNA sequence: TGTGCCAGCTCACCAGATCCAGGGGGCACTGGGGCCAACGTCCTGACTTTC.

V is TRBV27 and J is TRBJ2-7, with 9 bases lining up with TRBD1. The CDR3 sequence is 14 residues long. V was clipped by 3 bases and J by 3 bases; unmatched bases: 3. Germline CDR1 and CDR2: MNHEY and SMNVEV (reference sequence). CDR3 residues: CASSFTGGLYEQYF. CDR3 DNA: TGTGCCAGCAGTTTTACAGGGGGCCTCTACGAGCAGTACTTC.

This clone was seen only once. The chain combines TRBV21-1 with TRBJ2-7; the table's D gene call, TRBD1, was not cross checked with the DNA. TRBV21-1 constitutes a pseudogene. The CDR3 covers 15 residues. This chain's CDR3 is CASSKGGLGQDEQYF. The CDR3 DNA is TGTGCCAGCAGCAAAGGGGGGCTGGGGCAGGACGAGCAGTACTTC.

The rearrangement links TRBV21-1 to TRBJ2-7; TRBD2 is taken as the D call from the table, unchecked against the DNA. TRBV21-1 is a pseudogene. This CDR3 has 16 residues. The CDR3 here is CASSKTPSGSSYEQYF. CDR3 nucleotide sequence: TGTGCCAGCAGCAAAACCCCTAGCGGGAGCTCCTACGAGCAGTACTTC.

This sequence joins TRBV14 and TRBJ1-2, with D perhaps matching TRBD1 (6 bases). CDR3 length: 15 residues. The germline gives CDR1 SGHDN, CDR2 FVKESK. Trimming left V 5 bases short and J 2 bases short, with 15 bases between. The CDR3 here is CASSYLRGQNYGYTF. CDR3 DNA sequence: TGTGCCAGCAGCTATCTGCGAGGACAGAACTATGGCTACACCTTC. Full variable domain (outside the CDR3, taken from reference TRBV14 and TRBJ1-2): EAGVTQFPSHSVIEKGQTVTLRCDPISGHDNLYWYRRVMGKEIKFLLHFVKESKQDESGMPNNRFLAERTGGTYSTLKVQPAELEDSGVYFCASSYLRGQNYGYTFGSGTRLTVV.

V is TRBV4-3 and J is TRBJ1-2; D unclear. The V gene lost 0 bases and the J gene lost 3 bases, with 14 bases spanning the gap. CDR1 is LGHNA, CDR2 YSLEER, per germline. This CDR3 spans 16 amino acids. In nucleotides, the CDR3 is TGCGCCAGCAGCCAAGATCTGGTCAGGAACTACTATGGCTACACCTTC. Encoded protein: CASSQDLVRNYYGYTF.

The gene calls are TRBV10-3 and TRBJ2-5; a weak D match, TRBD1 (5 bases). The V and J ends lost 0 bases and 2 bases respectively, with 13 bases between them. This CDR3 contains 16 residues. Germline CDR1 is ENHRY and CDR2 is SYGVKD. In nucleotides, the CDR3 is TGTGCCATCAGTGAGTCGAAAGGACACAGGCAAGAGACCCAGTACTTC. This gives the protein CAISESKGHRQETQYF.

V and J are TRBV2 and TRBJ1-5, with D possibly being TRBD1 (5 bases). The CDR3 is 14 residues long. Trimming took 7 bases from V and 5 from J, leaving 15 bases between them. CDR1 SNHLY and CDR2 FYNNEI come from the germline V gene. The CDR3 DNA is TGTGCCAGCACAGAGGCAGGGAGGTATCAGCCCCAGCATTTT. This encodes CASTEAGRYQPQHF.

This clone occurred a few times. The V gene is TRBV21-1, the J gene TRBJ2-7; the table's D call, TRBD1, has no DNA check behind it. TRBV21-1 is a pseudogene segment. CDR3 length: 14 amino acids. The CDR3 nucleotides read TGTGCCAGCGGAATGGGACAGGGTTCCTACGAGCAGTACTTC. Amino acids: CASGMGQGSYEQYF.

The V call is TRBV19, the J call TRBJ1-5, with 10 bases that match TRBD1. The V and J ends lost 6 bases and 1 base, in that order; junction bases with no gene match: 3. The CDR3 is 15 residues long. Germline CDR1 reads LNHDA; CDR2 reads SQIVND (reference sequence). CDR3 in DNA: TGTGCCAGTAGGACGACAGGGGGCAGCAATCAGCCCCAGCATTTT. Amino acids: CASRTTGGSNQPQHF.

The table lists this clone with a count of one. The chain links TRBV15 to TRBJ2-5, with D perhaps TRBD1 (6 bases). The germline CDR1 and CDR2 sequences are LNHNV and YYDKDF (reference sequence). CDR3 length: 16 amino acids. Trimming shortened V by 1 base and J by 5 bases, and 17 bases separated the two germline ends. CDR3 nucleotides: TGTGCCACCAGCAGAGCCTTATCGGGGCAGGGGGAGACCCAGTACTTC. It encodes CATSRALSGQGETQYF.

This clone was recorded only once. The chain is built from TRBV18 and TRBJ1-1; 7 bases are shared with TRBD1. V dropped 7 bases and J dropped 1; count of bases not matched to a gene: 6. The CDR3 is made up of 14 amino acids. Germline CDR1 and CDR2: KGHSH and LQKENI. The CDR3 nucleotides are TGTGCCAGCTTATCGGGACAGACGAACACTGAAGCTTTCTTT. Translation gives CASLSGQTNTEAFF.

This clone has only one observation. The chain links TRBV7-2 to TRBJ1-1; maybe TRBD1 (6 bases). Trimming stripped 3 bases from V and 4 bases from J, with 24 bases between. This CDR3 region has 18 residues. Germline loops: CDR1 SGHTA, CDR2 FQGNSA. CDR3 nucleotide sequence: TGTGCCAGCAGCTTGGTGGGCTGGGGGCGCGGTCTCGCCACTGAAGCTTTCTTT. It is translated as CASSLVGWGRGLATEAFF.

The chain links TRBV7-9 to TRBJ2-3; TRBD2 agrees at 8 bases. The CDR3 runs 14 residues. Germline values: CDR1 SEHNR, CDR2 FQNEAQ (reference sequence). J was trimmed by 2 bases and V by 5 bases; bases with no gene match: 3. The chain's CDR3 is CASSPTSATDTQYF. The CDR3, as DNA: TGTGCCAGCAGCCCGACTAGCGCCACAGATACGCAGTATTTT.